Presented here are 4 T cell receptor beta chains from one specimen sequenced in a study of blood T cell repertoires in COVID-19. Profiled with immunoSEQ multiplex PCR; TCRdb holds only in-frame clones, not every one. Seen here are fewer than 250,000 clones, approximately 90% observed once, and the top ten hold 2% to 3%. Material: peripheral blood. These receptors were taken from a man in his thirties or forties with COVID-19, enrolled during active disease.

The J gene is TRBJ1-5, the V gene TRBV27; TRBD1 matches 7 bases. This CDR3 has 13 amino acids. The ends lost 6 bases at V and 6 bases at J; junction bases unmatched: 5. CDR1 is MNHEY, CDR2 SMNVEV, per germline (reference sequence). CDR3 bases: TGTGCCAGCAGCTGGCAGGGGGGTCAGCCCCAGCATTTT. Its translation is CASSWQGGQPQHF.

V is TRBV30 and J is TRBJ2-6; tentative D call: TRBD1 (6 bases). This CDR3 spans 18 amino acids. CDR1 is GTSNPN, CDR2 SVGIG, per germline (reference sequence). V lost 4 bases and J lost 0, with 19 bases in between. CDR3 sequence reads: CAWTPLAGASSGANVLTF. DNA for the CDR3: TGTGCCTGGACCCCATTGGCAGGGGCCTCCTCTGGGGCCAACGTCCTGACTTTC. Drawing the rest from reference TRBV30 and TRBJ2-6, the complete variable domain is SQTIHQWPATLVQPVGSPLSLECTVEGTSNPNLYWYRQAAGRGLQLLFYSVGIGQISSEVPQNLSASRPQDRQFILSSKKLLLSDSGFYLCAWTPLAGASSGANVLTFGAGSRLTVL.

The rearrangement uses TRBV7-9 and TRBJ1-2; D gene unclear. The CDR3 has 14 residues. Germline lookup yields CDR1 SEHNR and CDR2 FQNEAQ (reference sequence). V lost 0 bases to trimming and J lost 8 bases, with 13 bases between them. The CDR3 bases are TGTGCCAGCAGCTTAGCGGCCGGGGTTGGCGGCTACACCTTC. It is translated as CASSLAAGVGGYTF.

The CDR3 spells CASSSSGTGGYGYTF. The CDR3 nucleotides are TGTGCCAGCAGTTCCTCCGGGACAGGGGGCTATGGCTACACCTTC. V and J are TRBV28 and TRBJ1-2, with 11 bases aligning to TRBD1. V lost 4 bases and J lost 4; bases outside the gene matches: 5. Per germline, CDR1 MDHEN and CDR2 SYDVKM. The CDR3 is 15 residues long.